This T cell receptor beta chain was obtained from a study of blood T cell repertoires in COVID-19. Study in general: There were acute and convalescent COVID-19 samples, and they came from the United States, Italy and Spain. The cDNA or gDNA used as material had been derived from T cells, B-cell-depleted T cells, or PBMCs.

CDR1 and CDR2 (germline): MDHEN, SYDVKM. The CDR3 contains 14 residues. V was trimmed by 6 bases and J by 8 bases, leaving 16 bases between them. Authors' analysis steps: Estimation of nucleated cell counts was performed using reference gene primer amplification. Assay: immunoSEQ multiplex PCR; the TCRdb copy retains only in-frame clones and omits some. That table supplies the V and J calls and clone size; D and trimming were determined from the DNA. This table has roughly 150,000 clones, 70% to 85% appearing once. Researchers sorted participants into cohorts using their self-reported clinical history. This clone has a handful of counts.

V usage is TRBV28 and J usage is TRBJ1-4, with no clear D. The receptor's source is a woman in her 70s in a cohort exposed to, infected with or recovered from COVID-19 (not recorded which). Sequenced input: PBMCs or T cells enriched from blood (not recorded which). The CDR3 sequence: CASRSGVGREKLFF. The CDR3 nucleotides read TGTGCCAGCAGATCCGGGGTCGGGAGGGAAAAACTGTTTTTT. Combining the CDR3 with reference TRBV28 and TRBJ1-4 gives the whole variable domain DVKVTQSSRYLVKRTGEKVFLECVQDMDHENMFWYRQDPGLGLRLIYFSYDVKMKEKGDIPEGYSVSREKKERFSLILESASTNQTSMYLCASRSGVGREKLFFGSGTQLSVL.